Listed below are T cell receptor beta chains from one sample, sequenced in a study of blood T cell repertoires in COVID-19. The protocol was immunoSEQ multiplex PCR, while the TCRdb copy is restricted to in-frame clones and leaves out a portion. The table lists roughly 180,000 clones, roughly 81% of them singletons. Material: peripheral blood. The receptors were sampled from a man aged 40-50 years who had recovered from COVID-19. Both conserved end residues are part of each CDR3. The order of the fields is V gene, D gene, clone size, J gene, CDR3 DNA, CDR3 protein. D genes are given only for firm matches. Some rows mark clone size as missing; the rest say once, few, many or name a class of expanded clone.

V: TRBV6-2/TRBV6-3
D: TRBD2
size: .
J: TRBJ2-2
DNA: TGTGCCAGCAGTCCGACTAGCGGGAGGGTTGGCACCGGGGAGCTGTTTTTT
CDR3: CASSPTSGRVGTGELFF

V: TRBV27
D: .
size: .
J: TRBJ2-7
DNA: TGTGCCAGCTATGACAGGAATACCTACGAGCAGTACTTC
CDR3: CASYDRNTYEQYF

V: TRBV5-1
D: TRBD2
size: .
J: TRBJ2-5
DNA: TGCGCCAGCAGCTGGGAAGTAGCGGGAGGGCCTGGGGAGACCCAGTACTTC
CDR3: CASSWEVAGGPGETQYF

V: TRBV27
D: .
size: .
J: TRBJ1-2
DNA: TGTGCCAGCAGTCCCGCCGGGGGGTGGAACTATGGCTACACCTTC
CDR3: CASSPAGGWNYGYTF

V: TRBV6-5
D: .
size: .
J: TRBJ1-2
DNA: TGTGCCAGCAGATTACAGGGATCTAACTATGGCTACACCTTC
CDR3: CASRLQGSNYGYTF

V: TRBV19
D: .
size: few
J: TRBJ2-1
DNA: TGTGCCAGTAGTATAGAAGAGGGATCCTACAATGAGCAGTTCTTC
CDR3: CASSIEEGSYNEQFF

V: TRBV29-1
D: .
size: .
J: TRBJ1-3
DNA: TGCAGCGTCGTTGACAGGAACTCTGGAAACACCATATATTTT
CDR3: CSVVDRNSGNTIYF

V: TRBV7-2
D: .
size: .
J: TRBJ2-1
DNA: TGTGCCAGCGGGGCCGGACACTACAATGAGCAGTTCTTC
CDR3: CASGAGHYNEQFF

V: TRBV10-3
D: .
size: .
J: TRBJ2-1
DNA: TGTGCCATCAGCGGTGCGGATTACAATGAGCAGTTCTTC
CDR3: CAISGADYNEQFF

V: TRBV6-6
D: .
size: once
J: TRBJ1-2
DNA: TGTGCCAGCAGTTACATAGGGGGGGATGGCTACACCTTC
CDR3: CASSYIGGDGYTF

V: TRBV2
D: .
size: .
J: TRBJ1-4
DNA: TGTGCCAGCAGACCAGGGCCAGAAAAACTGTTTTTT
CDR3: CASRPGPEKLFF

V: TRBV4-3
D: .
size: .
J: TRBJ2-7
DNA: TGCGCCAGCAGCCAAGAGATGAGGACAGAGATCCCCTACGAGCAGTACTTC
CDR3: CASSQEMRTEIPYEQYF

V: TRBV5-1
D: TRBD1
size: few
J: TRBJ1-1
DNA: TGCGCCAGTTTCGACAGGGCGAGGACTGAAGCTTTCTTT
CDR3: CASFDRARTEAFF